The 12 T cell receptor beta chains below all came from one sample that was sequenced in a study of post-analysis software for immune sequencing data. The study's findings and limits: Compared with controls, patients had more of about five TRBV segments, including TRBV5-6, TRBV5-1 and TRBV20-1.

Sequencing libraries made from TCR beta cDNA carried unique molecular identifiers. TCRdb fed the PCR reads into MiXCR, producing one record per CDR3 protein. The repertoire holds about 620,000 distinct CDR3 sequences, roughly 45% seen once, with roughly 1.7% in the top ten. For these TCRs, the target antigens are not known. The specimen sequenced was blood. These receptors were collected from a girl aged 10 to 17 with multiple sclerosis.

This chain joins TRBV12-5 and TRBJ1-1; weak D call: TRBD1 (6 bases). Trimming stripped 3 bases from V and 1 base from J, with 33 bases between. The germline V gene encodes CDR1 LGHNT and CDR2 FRNRAP. This CDR3 region has 22 residues. The CDR3 region has the DNA TGTGCTAGTGGTTTCTTTTTAGGGGGGCCGCCCCCGAGACTTTACCCGAACACTGAAGCTTTCTTT. It yields the protein CASGFFLGGPPPRLYPNTEAFF.

The chain joins TRBV6-5 to TRBJ2-1; perhaps D is TRBD1 or TRBD2 (6 bases each). V was cut by 6 bases and J by 0 bases, with 9 bases left in between. This CDR3 is built from 14 residues. In germline, CDR1 is MNHEY, CDR2 SVGAGI. The DNA of the CDR3 is TGTGCCAGCAGCGGGGGCCCCTCCTACAATGAGCAGTTCTTC. Translating it yields CASSGGPSYNEQFF.

The J gene is TRBJ2-3, the V gene TRBV6-5; no clear D. Between the trimmed V and J ends, which lost 0 bases and 8 bases, there was a span of 12 bases. Per germline, CDR1 MNHEY and CDR2 SVGAGI. The CDR3 is 14 amino acids. In DNA form, the CDR3 reads TGTGCCAGCAGTTACTCAAGTTCCGACGGTACGCAGTATTTT. Translation gives CASSYSSSDGTQYF.

This clonotype appeared a few times. V and J are TRBV12-3 or TRBV12-4 and TRBJ2-7; 8 bases line up with TRBD2. CDR3 size: 16 residues. V trimming: 5 bases; J trimming: 6 bases; junction bases outside the gene matches: 15. CDR3 region: CASSPPFAASGFEQYF. The DNA of the CDR3 is TGTGCCAGCAGTCCCCCATTTGCGGCTAGCGGGTTCGAGCAGTACTTC.

The chain has TRBV12-3 or TRBV12-4 and TRBJ1-6; TRBD1 matches 7 bases. V lost 7 bases and J lost 9; bases outside the gene matches: 9. The CDR3 has 14 residues. The CDR3 DNA reads as TGTGCCAGCACCAACAGGGGACGGGGTTCACCCCTCCACTTT. Translation: CASTNRGRGSPLHF.

This CDR3 is CASSLWGAEAFF. CDR3 nucleotide sequence: TGTGCCAGCAGTTTGTGGGGCGCTGAAGCTTTCTTT. The chain links TRBV12-3 or TRBV12-4 to TRBJ1-1; D might be TRBD1 (5 bases). The CDR3 has 12 residues. Trimming pared 3 bases from V and 6 bases from J, leaving 8 bases between.

V and J are TRBV29-1 and TRBJ2-5; 7 bases line up with TRBD2. The CDR3 spans 15 residues. Germline V gene data show CDR1 as SQVTM and CDR2 as ANQGSEA. The junction had 11 bases not matched to a gene; V was cut back by 5 bases and J by 2 bases. The CDR3 here is CSVFGGTGRQETQYF. The CDR3 DNA is TGCAGCGTTTTTGGGGGAACCGGGAGGCAAGAGACCCAGTACTTC.

Written as DNA, the CDR3 is TGTGCCAGCAGGGGGTTTACGTCTAGCTCCAATGAGCAGTTCTTC. This encodes CASRGFTSSSNEQFF. This sequence joins TRBV12-3 or TRBV12-4 and TRBJ2-1, with D perhaps matching TRBD2 (5 bases). V was clipped by 6 bases and J by 6 bases, with 18 bases between them. This CDR3 contains 15 residues.

The gene calls are TRBV7-9 and TRBJ2-7; tentative D call: TRBD1 (6 bases). The CDR3 runs 17 residues. Trimming cost V 3 bases and J 1 base, with 19 bases left between them. CDR1 and CDR2 (germline): SEHNR, FQNEAQ (reference sequence). The CDR3 nucleotides read TGTGCCAGCAGCTTCCCGACCCCGAGGGGGTCATCCTACGAGCAGTACTTC. Translating it yields CASSFPTPRGSSYEQYF. Supplemented by reference TRBV7-9 and TRBJ2-7, the full variable domain reads DTGVSQNPRHKITKRGQNVTFRCDPISEHNRLYWYRQTLGQGPEFLTYFQNEAQLEKSRLLSDRFSAERPKGSFSTLEIQRTEQGDSAMYLCASSFPTPRGSSYEQYFGPGTRLTVT.

This clonotype turned up a few times. The chain links TRBV9 to TRBJ2-5; 8 bases are shared with TRBD2. The V gene's germline CDR1 is SGDLS and CDR2 YYNGEE. Germline trimming cut 0 bases from V and 5 bases from J; bases unmatched to any gene: 6. The CDR3 has 15 residues. The DNA for the CDR3 is TGTGCCAGCAGCGTAGAGGGACTAGGATGGGAGACCCAGTACTTC. As protein: CASSVEGLGWETQYF.

The CDR3: CASSPRAQRSTDTQYF. CDR3 DNA: TGTGCCAGCAGTCCTAGAGCCCAGCGGAGCACAGATACGCAGTATTTT. The chain couples TRBV27 to TRBJ2-3; perhaps TRBD2 as D (5 bases). Germline V CDR1 and CDR2: MNHEY, SMNVEV (reference sequence). V was cut by 5 bases and J by 0 bases, with 15 bases left in between. The CDR3 has 16 residues.

Concerning this clonotype itself: A read error may produce the germline difference seen at one junction end. V is TRBV12-3 or TRBV12-4 and J is TRBJ2-7; D uncertain. The CDR3 totals 15 residues. CDR3 in DNA: TGTGCCTGCAGTTTGGGAAGGGTTGGGTCCTACGAGCAGTACTTC. The encoded protein is CACSLGRVGSYEQYF.